This TCR beta chain stems from a study of blood T cell repertoires in COVID-19. Overall study context: Researchers got acute and convalescent COVID-19 samples from the United States, Italy and Spain.

CDR1 is SGHTA and CDR2 is FQGNSA in the germline V gene. CDR3 length equals 13 residues. Trimming shortened V by 1 base and J by 5 bases, and 9 bases separated the two germline ends. Profiled with immunoSEQ multiplex PCR; TCRdb holds only in-frame clones, not every one. The sample holds about 150,000 clones; 80% to 90% are singletons and the top ten take more than 3%. This sequence joins TRBV7-2 and TRBJ2-7; D gene ambiguous. This sequence was found in a man between 65 and 85 years old with acute or convalescent COVID-19. The sample was peripheral blood. The CDR3 region has the DNA TGTGCCAGCAGCTTAGTCGCTAGTGACGAGCAGTACTTC. Protein product: CASSLVASDEQYF.